The text below deals with one TCR beta chain. Its matching antigen is unknown. Gene names refer to mouse genes. The observed sequence ends 4 residues before the CDR3 terminus, with the missing tail filled in from the germline J gene. This entry comes from a study of CD8+ T cells in alopecia areata. General study results and limits: Clonality was higher in lesional than normal scalp, especially in alopecia totalis/universalis.

After isolation, RNA underwent reverse transcription to generate cDNA as the sequencing template. Measured with immunoSEQ multiplex PCR; TCRdb has only the in-frame clones, and not every one. The sample contains more than 90,000 clones, none of them singletons. Germline lookup yields CDR1 MNHDT and CDR2 YYDKIL. Trimming removed 5 bases from V and 0 bases from J; junction bases left unmatched: 9. The CDR3 consists of 16 residues. The chain uses TRBV17 and TRBJ2-7; TRBD2 aligns across 8 bases. The sample taken for sequencing was lesional skin. This receptor was identified in a C3H/HeJ mouse with alopecia areata. The mice in this strain carry MHC haplotype H2-k. The covered CDR3 bases are TGTGCTAGCAGTTCCCGGACTGGGCAGAGCTCCTAT. It translates to CASSSRTGQSSY. The CDR3 in its entirety is CASSSRTGQSSYEQYF. Full variable domain (remainder filled in from reference TRBV17 and TRBJ2-7): DTTVKQNPRYKLARVGKPVNLICSQTMNHDTMYWYQKKPNQAPKLLLFYYDKILNREADTFEKFQSSRPNNSFCSLYIGSAGLEYSAMYLCASSSRTGQSSYEQYFGPGTRLTVL.